This TCR beta chain was identified during a study of blood T cell repertoires in COVID-19. In the study overall: Donors in the United States, Italy and Spain gave samples during acute or convalescent COVID-19. Sample material is recorded as cDNA or gDNA derived from T cells, B-cell-depleted T cells, or PBMCs.

Authors' processing steps: The assay estimated nucleated cells by amplifying reference gene primers. The method was immunoSEQ multiplex PCR; TCRdb's version includes in-frame clones alone and lacks a portion of them. For V, J and clone size, that table is used; D and trimming come from the DNA. The data contain around 28,000 clones, 65% to 90% of them singletons. The length of the CDR3 is 16 residues. V dropped 0 bases and J dropped 0 bases, with 11 bases sitting between them. Per the germline V gene, CDR1 is SGDLS and CDR2 is YYNGEE. V gene TRBV9 combines with J gene TRBJ2-3; D remains unclear. This receptor was taken from a human donor in a cohort sampled during active COVID-19. Sequenced sample: peripheral blood. The CDR3 region is CASSVDDLSSTDTQYF. In DNA, the CDR3 is TGTGCCAGCAGCGTAGATGACTTAAGTAGCACAGATACGCAGTATTTT. The full variable domain, with the rest looked up from reference TRBV9 and TRBJ2-3, is DSGVTQTPKHLITATGQRVTLRCSPRSGDLSVYWYQQSLDQGLQFLIQYYNGEERAKGNILERFSAQQFPDLHSELNLSSLELGDSALYFCASSVDDLSSTDTQYFGPGTRLTVL.